One sample yielded the 5 T cell receptor beta chains listed below, sequenced in a study of T cell responses to AZD1222 COVID-19 vaccine. Measured with immunoSEQ multiplex PCR; TCRdb has only the in-frame clones, and not every one. The sample consists of more than 95,000 clones, 93% of them appearing once. The material sequenced was peripheral blood, taken on day 0 of AZD1222 vaccination. These receptors originate from an adult in good health.

This chain links TRBV5-4 with TRBJ2-7; 9 bases line up with TRBD2. This CDR3 spans 20 amino acids. Germline trimming cut 0 bases from V and 0 bases from J; bases unmatched to any gene: 16. Germline CDR1 is SGHNT and CDR2 is YYREEE (reference sequence). The CDR3 loop is CASSLGGAGGTSGFSYEQYF. The CDR3 nucleotides are TGTGCCAGCAGCTTGGGGGGGGCCGGCGGAACTAGCGGGTTCTCCTACGAGCAGTACTTC.

The V gene is TRBV20-1, the J gene TRBJ2-7; 8 bases align to TRBD1. Germline V CDR1 and CDR2: DFQATT, SNEGSKA (reference sequence). CDR3 size: 11 residues. V lost 8 bases, J lost 6 bases, and 6 bases stayed unmatched. CDR3 coding DNA: TGCAGTACGGACAGGGCTGGCGAGCAGTACTTC. Translating gives CSTDRAGEQYF.

The CDR3 here is CASGPGLGNEQFF. CDR3 bases: TGTGCTAGTGGTCCAGGGCTCGGAAATGAGCAGTTCTTC. The V call is TRBV12-5, the J call TRBJ2-1; TRBD1 is a possible D gene (5 bases). The CDR3 length is 13 residues. Trimming removed 5 bases from V and 7 bases from J, with 12 bases in between. Germline-derived CDR1 and CDR2 are LGHNT and FRNRAP.

This clone has only one observation. The J gene is TRBJ2-7, the V gene TRBV12-3 or TRBV12-4; D possibly uses TRBD1 or TRBD2 (5 bases each). The CDR3 covers 13 residues. Trimming removed 5 bases from V and 2 bases from J, with 10 bases in between. The CDR3 sequence: CASSGDGPYEQYF. The CDR3, as DNA: TGTGCCAGCAGTGGGGACGGTCCCTACGAGCAGTACTTC.

The chain employs TRBV11-1 and TRBJ2-7; possibly TRBD1 for D (5 bases). CDR3 length: 12 residues. V gave up 2 bases and J gave up 6 bases, with 8 bases separating them. Germline V CDR1 and CDR2: SGHAT, FQDESV (reference sequence). The CDR3 spells CASSLRGFEQYF. CDR3 bases: TGTGCCAGCAGCTTAAGGGGTTTCGAGCAGTACTTC. The whole variable domain, remainder taken from reference TRBV11-1 and TRBJ2-7, is EAEVAQSPRYKITEKSQAVAFWCDPISGHATLYWYRQILGQGPELLVQFQDESVVDDSQLPKDRFSAERLKGVDSTLKIQPAELGDSAMYLCASSLRGFEQYFGPGTRLTVT.